The 16 T cell receptor beta chains given below trace back to one sample, sequenced in a study of OX40 agonist ivuxolimab in advanced cancers. Generated by immunoSEQ multiplex PCR, the TCRdb table keeps only in-frame clones and is missing some. The data contain around 53,000 clones, 88% of them seen just once; the ten biggest clones take up 5.5% to 8%. The specimen was CD4+ or CD8+ T cells sorted from blood, collected in a trial of the OX40 agonist ivuxolimab. These receptors came from an adult with an advanced solid tumor such as melanoma, head and neck, liver or kidney cancer.

This chain uses TRBV30 with TRBJ1-1, with 7 bases that match TRBD1. V lost 3 bases, J lost 1 base, and 2 bases stayed unmatched. The CDR3 length is 13 residues. CDR1 and CDR2 from the germline V gene are GTSNPN and SVGIG (reference sequence). CDR3 bases: TGTGCCTGGAGGGGGACAGCGAACACTGAAGCTTTCTTT. It encodes CAWRGTANTEAFF.

This chain joins TRBV5-4 and TRBJ1-1, with 7 bases fitting TRBD1. This CDR3 region has 16 residues. J was trimmed by 2 bases and V by 5 bases; bases with no gene match: 12. Per germline, CDR1 SGHNT and CDR2 YYREEE (reference sequence). This CDR3 is CASREVYRGRNTEAFF. In DNA form, the CDR3 reads TGTGCCAGCAGAGAGGTGTACAGGGGTCGAAACACTGAAGCTTTCTTT.

This clone has a single count. The rearrangement joins TRBV11-2 to TRBJ2-7; D unresolved. This CDR3 has 15 residues. The V gene's germline CDR1 is SGHAT and CDR2 FQNNGV. V was shortened by 0 bases and J by 3 bases, with 12 bases between the two germline ends. CDR3 region: CASSLDERILYEQYF. CDR3 DNA sequence: TGTGCCAGCAGCTTAGATGAACGGATTCTCTACGAGCAGTACTTC.

The V gene is TRBV4-2, the J gene TRBJ1-1; TRBD1 matches at 7 bases. This CDR3 comprises 15 residues. Germline CDR1 LGHNA, CDR2 YNFKEQ. The V gene end was trimmed by 2 bases and the J gene end by 4 bases; junction bases not matched to a gene: 7. Here the CDR3 reads CASSQYRGGSTEAFF. Written as DNA, the CDR3 is TGTGCCAGCAGCCAATACAGGGGTGGGAGCACTGAAGCTTTCTTT.

The V gene is TRBV5-1, the J gene TRBJ2-7, with 8 bases identical to TRBD1. The germline gives CDR1 SGHRS, CDR2 YFSETQ. This CDR3 comprises 15 residues. J was trimmed by 6 bases and V by 4 bases; bases with no gene match: 12. The CDR3 here is CASSNGQGGLVEQYF. The CDR3 nucleotides are TGCGCCAGCAGCAATGGACAGGGTGGTCTAGTCGAGCAGTACTTC.

The chain recombines TRBV5-1 with TRBJ2-5; TRBD2 matches 9 bases. Germline CDR1 reads SGHRS; CDR2 reads YFSETQ. The CDR3 totals 15 residues. Trimming at V came to 3 bases and at J to 2 bases, leaving 5 bases not matched to a gene. CDR3 sequence reads: CASSSVAGVQETQYF. The CDR3 nucleotides are TGCGCCAGCAGCTCGGTAGCGGGAGTACAAGAGACCCAGTACTTC.

This sequence joins TRBV9 and TRBJ2-1; maybe TRBD2 (6 bases). The V gene's germline CDR1 is SGDLS and CDR2 YYNGEE. This CDR3 has 15 amino acids. Trimming stripped 5 bases from V and 1 base from J, with 13 bases between. In DNA form, the CDR3 reads TGTGCCAGCAGTATAGCGGCCGTTTCCTACAATGAGCAGTTCTTC. Translating it yields CASSIAAVSYNEQFF.

The V gene is TRBV18, the J gene TRBJ2-5; D may be TRBD1 (5 bases). The J call may be incorrect, as the DNA end agrees better with TRBJ2-7. Per germline, CDR1 KGHSH and CDR2 LQKENI. This CDR3 has 17 residues. The CDR3 sequence is CASSPPSQGPLSYEQYF. CDR3 sequence (DNA): TGTGCCAGCTCACCACCGAGCCAGGGTCCCCTCTCCTACGAGCAGTACTTC.

The chain combines TRBV29-1 with TRBJ2-1, with 8 bases matching TRBD1. This CDR3 contains 14 residues. Germline V lookup: CDR1 SQVTM, CDR2 ANQGSEA. The V and J ends lost 3 bases and 6 bases, in that order; junction bases with no gene match: 7. CDR3 residues: CSVDDKTGANEQFF. The CDR3 coding sequence is TGCAGCGTTGACGATAAGACAGGGGCCAATGAGCAGTTCTTC.

The chain combines TRBV5-5 with TRBJ2-3; D is undetermined. The V end was cut by 4 bases, the J end by 5 bases, with 11 bases between. This CDR3 is 13 amino acids long. The V gene's germline CDR1 is SGHKS and CDR2 YYEKEE (reference sequence). CDR3 nucleotides: TGTGCCAGCAGCCCGGCTCCCGTAGATACGCAGTATTTT. Its protein is CASSPAPVDTQYF.

The rearrangement uses TRBV2 and TRBJ2-7; 10 nucleotides match TRBD2. The CDR3 is 16 residues long. J lost 2 bases, V lost 5 bases, and 9 bases had no gene match. Germline V gene lookup returns CDR1 SNHLY and CDR2 FYNNEI. CDR3 residues: CASSTVRTSGTYEQYF. The DNA for the CDR3 is TGTGCCAGCAGTACGGTAAGGACTAGCGGTACCTACGAGCAGTACTTC.

As for this clone: Germline and junction disagree at one end, which may indicate a read error. The rearrangement uses TRBV7-6 and TRBJ2-2; D is unresolved. The germline CDR1 and CDR2 sequences are SGHVS and FNYEAQ. The CDR3 has 15 amino acids. The CDR3 sequence is CASSFLGSNTEELFF. CDR3 coding DNA: TGTGCCAGCAGCTTCCTCGGTTCGAACACCGAGGAGCTGTTTTTT.

J is TRBJ1-6 and V is TRBV18; D unclear. The germline V gene encodes CDR1 KGHSH and CDR2 LQKENI. V lost 3 bases to trimming and J lost 10 bases, with 16 bases between them. This CDR3 is built from 15 residues. The CDR3 region has the DNA TGTGCCAGCTCACCCGCGTTCGGCAGTGGGTCACCCCTCCACTTT. Encoded protein: CASSPAFGSGSPLHF.

The chain couples TRBV28 to TRBJ1-4, with D unresolved. CDR1 and CDR2 from the germline V gene are MDHEN and SYDVKM. The germline V and J ends were trimmed by 3 bases and 0 bases, with 17 bases remaining between them. This CDR3 comprises 18 residues. The CDR3 protein is CASSFRDGRVATNEKLFF. In nucleotides, the CDR3 is TGTGCCAGCAGTTTTAGGGATGGACGGGTTGCAACTAATGAAAAACTGTTTTTT.

By share, this clone counts as medium-sized. The V call is TRBV9, the J call TRBJ2-7, with TRBD1 identical over 7 bases. The V gene's germline CDR1 is SGDLS and CDR2 YYNGEE. The V gene end was trimmed by 0 bases and the J gene end by 5 bases; junction bases not matched to a gene: 5. The CDR3 is made up of 14 amino acids. The CDR3: CASSVGQGNHEQYF. In DNA form, the CDR3 reads TGTGCCAGCAGCGTAGGACAGGGAAACCACGAGCAGTACTTC.

The J gene is TRBJ2-1, the V gene TRBV5-4, with D perhaps TRBD1 (5 bases). Germline V CDR1 and CDR2: SGHNT, YYREEE (reference sequence). CDR3 length equals 12 residues. The germline V and J ends were trimmed by 10 bases and 7 bases, with 15 bases remaining between them. CDR3 region: CAVWAGLNEQFF. In nucleotides, the CDR3 is TGTGCCGTATGGGCAGGGTTGAATGAGCAGTTCTTC.